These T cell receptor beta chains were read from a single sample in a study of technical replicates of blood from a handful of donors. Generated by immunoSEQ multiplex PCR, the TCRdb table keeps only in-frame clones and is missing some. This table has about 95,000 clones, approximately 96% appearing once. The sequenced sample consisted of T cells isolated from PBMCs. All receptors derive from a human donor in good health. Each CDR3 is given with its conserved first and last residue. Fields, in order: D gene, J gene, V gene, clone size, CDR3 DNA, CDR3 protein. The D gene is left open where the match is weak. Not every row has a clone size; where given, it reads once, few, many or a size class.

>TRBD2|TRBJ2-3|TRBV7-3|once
TGTGCCAGCAGCTTGTTCCTAGCGGGGGCAGATACGCAGTATTTT
CASSLFLAGADTQYF
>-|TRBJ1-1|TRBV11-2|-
TGTGCCAGCAGCCCCGGACAGAATCCTGAAGCTTTCTTT
CASSPGQNPEAFF
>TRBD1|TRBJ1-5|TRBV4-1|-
TGCGCCAGCAGCCAAGATACGGGGACAGACTTTTTTAGCAATCAGCCCCAGCATTTT
CASSQDTGTDFFSNQPQHF
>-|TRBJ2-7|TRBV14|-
TGTGCCAGCAGCCAAGGTCCCGGGCGGGATGATCCCGAGCAGTACTTC
CASSQGPGRDDPEQYF
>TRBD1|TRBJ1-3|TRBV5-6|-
TGTGCCAGCAGCTTGGCTCCGGGGACAGGGGTAGGAAACACCATATATTTT
CASSLAPGTGVGNTIYF
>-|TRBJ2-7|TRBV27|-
TGTGCCAGCAGTTTGACTCCCATGGTCGAGCAGTACTTC
CASSLTPMVEQYF
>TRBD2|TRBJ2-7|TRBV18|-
TGTGCCAGCTCACGGGGACTAGAGACCTACGAGCAGTACTTC
CASSRGLETYEQYF
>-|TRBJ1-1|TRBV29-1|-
TGCAGCGCCCAATCGGGAGACACTGAAGCTTTCTTT
CSAQSGDTEAFF
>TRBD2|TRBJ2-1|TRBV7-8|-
TGTGCCAGCAGGCCCGGGACTAGCGGCCCTTTGAGCTCCTACAATGAGCAGTTCTTC
CASRPGTSGPLSSYNEQFF
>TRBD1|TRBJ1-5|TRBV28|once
TGTGCCAGCAGTTTTGGGACAGGGTCTAGCAATCAGCCCCAGCATTTT
CASSFGTGSSNQPQHF
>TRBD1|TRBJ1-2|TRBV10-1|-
TGCGCCAGCAGTGATCAGGGGGCCTATGGCTACACCTTC
CASSDQGAYGYTF
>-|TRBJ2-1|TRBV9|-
TGTGCCAGCAGCGTAGCTAGCCGGGGGTCCTACAATGAGCAGTTCTTC
CASSVASRGSYNEQFF
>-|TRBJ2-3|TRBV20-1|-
TGCAGTGCTAATCGGGGTGATACGCAGTATTTT
CSANRGDTQYF
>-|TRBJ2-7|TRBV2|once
TGTGCCAGCGTGCTTTCCCCCGGGACCTACGAGCAGTACTTC
CASVLSPGTYEQYF
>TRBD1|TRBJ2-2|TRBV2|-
TGTGCCAGCAGGATTCGACAGGGGGACACCGGGGAGCTGTTTTTT
CASRIRQGDTGELFF
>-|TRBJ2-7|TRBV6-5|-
TGTGCCAGCAGTTATTACTACGAGCAGTACTTC
CASSYYYEQYF
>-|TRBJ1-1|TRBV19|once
TGTGCCCTTAAGGGAGGTTTGAACACTGAAGCTTTCTTT
CALKGGLNTEAFF
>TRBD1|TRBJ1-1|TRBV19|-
TGTGCCAGTAGTATGGGACAGTCGCAGGACACTGAAGCTTTCTTT
CASSMGQSQDTEAFF
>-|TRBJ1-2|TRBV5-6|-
TGTGCCAGCAGCTTGGTGGGACACGACTATGGCTACACCTTC
CASSLVGHDYGYTF
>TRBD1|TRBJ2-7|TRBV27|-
TGTGCCAGCAGTCCCGACAGGGGCTTTTTCAACGAGCAGTACTTC
CASSPDRGFFNEQYF
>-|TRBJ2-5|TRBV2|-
TGTGCCAGCCACCTCAGGGAAACCCAGTACTTC
CASHLRETQYF
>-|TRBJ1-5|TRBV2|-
TGTGCCAGCAACAGCTATGGCAATCAGCCCCAGCATTTT
CASNSYGNQPQHF
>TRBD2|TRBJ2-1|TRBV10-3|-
TGTGCCATCACCCCGACTAGCGGGAGTGGTTCGAATGAGCAGTTCTTC
CAITPTSGSGSNEQFF
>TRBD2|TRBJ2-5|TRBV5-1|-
TGCGCCAGCAGCTTGGCGGGGGGGACACGGACCCAGTACTTC
CASSLAGGTRTQYF
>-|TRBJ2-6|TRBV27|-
TGTGCCAGCAGCATAGACAGAACTGGGGCCAACGTCCTGACTTTC
CASSIDRTGANVLTF